This T cell receptor (beta chain) was recorded in a study of blood T cell repertoires in COVID-19. The CDR3 is 16 residues long. V lost 4 bases, J lost 4 bases, and 11 bases stayed unmatched. CDR1 is ENHRY, CDR2 SYGVKD, per germline. Original analysis: It was from reference gene primer amplification that nucleated cell counts were estimated. Clones were read by immunoSEQ multiplex PCR, and TCRdb kept only the in-frame ones, dropping some. The DNA was the basis for D and trimming; V, J and clone size are from that table. Among about 300,000 clones listed, roughly 90% were seen once. Sequenced material: peripheral blood. The receptor's source is a young man who had recovered from COVID-19. The chain has TRBV10-3 and TRBJ2-7; 9 nucleotides align to TRBD2. CDR3 amino acids: CAISGTGASGVYEQYF. Here the CDR3 DNA reads TGTGCCATCAGTGGTACCGGAGCTAGCGGGGTTTACGAGCAGTACTTC.